This entry features one T cell receptor beta chain sequence. Losses at the gene ends were 4 bases for V and 6 bases for J; bases not matched to a gene: 3. The CDR3 has 13 residues. Germline V gene data show CDR1 as SGHDT and CDR2 as YYEEEE. The data are from a study of T cell responses to AZD1222 COVID-19 vaccine. Clones were sequenced by immunoSEQ multiplex PCR, and TCRdb holds only the in-frame ones, with some missing. The sample contains about 110,000 clones, roughly nine tenths of which appear only once. V and J are TRBV5-6 and TRBJ2-7; 11 bases line up with TRBD1. This receptor was obtained from an adult in good health. Material: peripheral blood, obtained on day 0 of AZD1222 vaccination. CDR3 coding DNA: TGTGCCAGCAGCGGGGACAGGGGGGCCGAGCAGTACTTC. It is translated as CASSGDRGAEQYF. Drawing the rest from reference TRBV5-6 and TRBJ2-7, the complete variable domain is DAGVTQSPTHLIKTRGQQVTLRCSPKSGHDTVSWYQQALGQGPQFIFQYYEEEERQRGNFPDRFSGHQFPNYSSELNVNALLLGDSALYLCASSGDRGAEQYFGPGTRLTVT.